This TCR beta chain was sequenced during a study of T cell repertoires in cytomegalovirus infection. A single record per CDR3 protein comes from TCRdb applying MiXCR to the reads. The data hold hundreds of thousands of distinct CDR3 sequences, with roughly a sixth observed a single time. Study-level findings and limits: Carriers of CMV plus the relevant HLA were identified by cumulative public TCR beta family frequency.

The CDR3 runs 14 residues. V lost 3 bases and J lost 15; bases outside the gene matches: 13. In germline, CDR1 is SGHTA, CDR2 FQGNSA. This clonotype was seen ten or more times. The antigen remains undetermined. This receptor was obtained from a human donor in good health (CMV status not recorded). Some clones in this sample may be carry-over from other donors' samples. The V call is TRBV7-2, the J call TRBJ2-1; TRBD2 matches at 8 bases. Sequenced: PBMCs. The chain's CDR3 is CASSFSPSGGILFF. The CDR3 bases are TGTGCCAGCAGCTTTTCTCCGAGCGGGGGCATATTGTTCTTC.